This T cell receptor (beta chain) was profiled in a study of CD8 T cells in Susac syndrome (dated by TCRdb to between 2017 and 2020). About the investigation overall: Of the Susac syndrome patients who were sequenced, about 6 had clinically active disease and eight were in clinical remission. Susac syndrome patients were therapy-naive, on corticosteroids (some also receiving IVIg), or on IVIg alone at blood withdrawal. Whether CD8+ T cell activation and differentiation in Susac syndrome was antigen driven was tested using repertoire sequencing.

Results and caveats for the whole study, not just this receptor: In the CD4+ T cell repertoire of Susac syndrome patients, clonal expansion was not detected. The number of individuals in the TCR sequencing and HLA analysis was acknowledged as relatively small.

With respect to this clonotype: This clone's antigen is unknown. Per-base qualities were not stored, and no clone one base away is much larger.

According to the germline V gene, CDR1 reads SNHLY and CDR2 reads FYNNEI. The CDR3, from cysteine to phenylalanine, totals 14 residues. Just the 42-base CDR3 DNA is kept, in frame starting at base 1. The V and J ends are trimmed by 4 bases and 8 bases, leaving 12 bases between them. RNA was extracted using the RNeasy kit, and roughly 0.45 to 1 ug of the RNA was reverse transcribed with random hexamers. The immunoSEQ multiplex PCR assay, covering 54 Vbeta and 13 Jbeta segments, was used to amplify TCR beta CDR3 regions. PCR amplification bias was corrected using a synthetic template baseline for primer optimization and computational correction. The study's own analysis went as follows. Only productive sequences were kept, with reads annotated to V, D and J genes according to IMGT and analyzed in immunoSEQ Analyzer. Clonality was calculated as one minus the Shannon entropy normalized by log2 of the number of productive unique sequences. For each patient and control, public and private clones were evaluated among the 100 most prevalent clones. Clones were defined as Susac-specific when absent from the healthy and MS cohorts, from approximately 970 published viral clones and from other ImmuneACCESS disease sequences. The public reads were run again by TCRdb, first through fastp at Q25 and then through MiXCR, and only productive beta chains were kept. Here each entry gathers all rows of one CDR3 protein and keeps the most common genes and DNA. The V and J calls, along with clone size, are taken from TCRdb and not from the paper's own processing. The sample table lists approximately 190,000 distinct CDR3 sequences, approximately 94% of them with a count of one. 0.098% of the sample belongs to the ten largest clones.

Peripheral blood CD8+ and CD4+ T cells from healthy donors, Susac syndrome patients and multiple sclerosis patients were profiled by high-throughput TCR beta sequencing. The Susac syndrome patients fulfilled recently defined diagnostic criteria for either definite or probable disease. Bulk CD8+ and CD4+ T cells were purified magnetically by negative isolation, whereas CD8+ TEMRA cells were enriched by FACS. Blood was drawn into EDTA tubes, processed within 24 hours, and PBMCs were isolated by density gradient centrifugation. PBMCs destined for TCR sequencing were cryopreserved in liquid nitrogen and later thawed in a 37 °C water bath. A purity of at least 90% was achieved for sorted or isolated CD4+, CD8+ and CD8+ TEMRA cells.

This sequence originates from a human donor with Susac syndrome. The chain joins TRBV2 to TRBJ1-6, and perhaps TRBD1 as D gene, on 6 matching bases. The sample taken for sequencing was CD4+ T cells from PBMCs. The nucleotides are TGTGCCAGCAGTGCAACAGGGTTAGATTCACCCCTCCACTTT. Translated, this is CASSATGLDSPLHF.